The 24 T cell receptor beta chains given below trace back to one sample, sequenced in a study of blood T cell repertoires in COVID-19. Profiled with immunoSEQ multiplex PCR; TCRdb holds only in-frame clones, not every one. Of 70,000 or so clones in the sample, 85% to 90% were seen once. Sequencing was done on a sample of peripheral blood. The receptors here all came from a woman aged 80 or older with active or convalescent COVID-19.

This clone was counted once. In nucleotides, the CDR3 is TGTGCCACCCAGCGGGGGGCCTACGAGCAGTACTTC. Protein sequence: CATQRGAYEQYF. The chain has TRBV6-1 and TRBJ2-7, with 9 bases fitting TRBD2. Germline values: CDR1 MNHNS, CDR2 SASEGT. The CDR3 totals 12 residues. V gave up 10 bases and J gave up 2 bases; unmatched junction bases: 3.

This clone came up a few times. This chain connects TRBV28 to TRBJ1-6; D uncertain. The V end was cut by 8 bases, the J end by 5 bases, with 10 bases between. This CDR3 contains 13 residues. Germline CDR1 MDHEN, CDR2 SYDVKM. The DNA of the CDR3 is TGTGCCAGCCGGGGTAAGGATAATTCACCCCTCCACTTT. Amino acid sequence: CASRGKDNSPLHF.

This rearrangement joins TRBV28 to TRBJ1-2, with D perhaps matching TRBD1 (6 bases). The CDR3 is 13 residues long. Germline V lookup: CDR1 MDHEN, CDR2 SYDVKM. Trimming removed 5 bases at V and 8 bases at J, with 15 bases between. CDR3 protein: CASSKPRGEGYTF. CDR3 DNA sequence: TGTGCCAGCAGTAAACCCAGGGGAGAAGGCTACACCTTC.

The chain couples TRBV7-2 to TRBJ2-1, with D possibly TRBD2 on 5 matching bases. CDR1 and CDR2 from the germline V gene are SGHTA and FQGNSA. Trimming pared 1 base from V and 13 bases from J, leaving 14 bases between. The CDR3 length is 13 residues. The CDR3: CASSLDWSGKQFF. The CDR3 nucleotides are TGTGCCAGCAGCTTAGATTGGAGCGGTAAACAGTTCTTC.

This clone was seen only a few times. The J gene is TRBJ2-2, the V gene TRBV30, with 14 positions matching TRBD2. CDR3 length: 15 amino acids. CDR1 GTSNPN and CDR2 SVGIG come from the germline V gene (reference sequence). The V gene end was trimmed by 1 base and the J gene end by 6 bases; junction bases not matched to a gene: 1. The chain's CDR3 is CAWSGGLAGAGELFF. The CDR3 DNA is TGTGCCTGGAGTGGGGGACTAGCGGGGGCCGGGGAGCTGTTTTTT.

The rearrangement links TRBV7-2 to TRBJ1-5; D not certain. Per the germline V gene, CDR1 is SGHTA and CDR2 is FQGNSA. This CDR3 has 15 amino acids. V lost 5 bases to trimming and J lost 3 bases, with 14 bases between them. DNA for the CDR3: TGTGCCAGCAGCGTGAGCGGATCCTACAATCAGCCCCAGCATTTT. It encodes CASSVSGSYNQPQHF.

The chain has TRBV30 and TRBJ1-5; D is uncertain. CDR3 length: 14 residues. V lost 0 bases, J lost 5 bases, and 11 bases lay in between. Germline CDR1 and CDR2: GTSNPN and SVGIG (reference sequence). In nucleotides, the CDR3 is TGTGCCTGGAGTGTAATTAATGAGGATCAGCCCCAGCATTTT. It translates to CAWSVINEDQPQHF.

The chain joins TRBV9 to TRBJ2-2, with D possibly being TRBD1 (5 bases). This CDR3 contains 14 residues. V shed 4 bases and J shed 1 base, with 8 bases lying between them. From germline, CDR1 is SGDLS and CDR2 YYNGEE. CDR3: CASSTTGNTGELFF. For the CDR3, the DNA is TGTGCCAGCAGCACCACAGGGAACACCGGGGAGCTGTTTTTT.

V usage is TRBV5-1 and J usage is TRBJ2-7; 7 nucleotides agree with TRBD2. The germline V gene encodes CDR1 SGHRS and CDR2 YFSETQ. This CDR3 is 15 amino acids long. Trimming at V came to 4 bases and at J to 6 bases, leaving 13 bases not matched to a gene. CDR3 protein: CASSLYRSPGGEQYF. Here the CDR3 DNA reads TGCGCCAGCAGCCTCTACAGGTCTCCGGGGGGCGAGCAGTACTTC. The full variable domain, in which reference TRBV5-1 and TRBJ2-7 provide the parts outside the CDR3, is KAGVTQTPRYLIKTRGQQVTLSCSPISGHRSVSWYQQTPGQGLQFLFEYFSETQRNKGNFPGRFSGRQFSNSRSEMNVSTLELGDSALYLCASSLYRSPGGEQYFGPGTRLTVT.

The genes are TRBV9 and TRBJ2-7; 10 positions match TRBD1. V lost 4 bases and J lost 7; bases outside the gene matches: 5. Looked up from germline, CDR1 is SGDLS and CDR2 is YYNGEE. This CDR3 has 13 residues. The CDR3 loop is CASSLRTGGEQYF. The CDR3 DNA reads as TGTGCCAGCAGCCTTCGGACAGGGGGGGAGCAGTACTTC.

V is TRBV13 and J is TRBJ1-2; D ambiguous. The ends were cut back, 4 bases at V and 6 bases at J, with 12 bases in the middle. The CDR3 has 13 residues. Germline CDR1 and CDR2: PRHDT and FYEKMQ (reference sequence). The CDR3 loop reads CASSSLQVHGYTF. The CDR3 DNA sequence: TGTGCCAGCAGCTCCCTGCAGGTTCATGGCTACACCTTC.

The rearrangement links TRBV5-8 to TRBJ2-7, with 8 bases identical to TRBD2. J lost 4 bases, V lost 2 bases, and 11 bases had no gene match. Germline CDR1 and CDR2: SGHTS and YDEGEE. The CDR3 spans 16 residues. CDR3 bases: TGTGCCAGCAGCTTAACGGGGAGCGGGGGACCTTACGAGCAGTACTTC. Translation gives CASSLTGSGGPYEQYF.

In its sample, this clone was seen a few times. This sequence joins TRBV7-3 and TRBJ2-1; 9 nucleotides line up with TRBD1. Looked up from germline, CDR1 is SGHTA and CDR2 is FQGTGA. V gave up 4 bases and J gave up 7 bases; unmatched junction bases: 8. This CDR3 region has 15 residues. The CDR3 region is CASSSSGTGINEQFF. CDR3 nucleotides: TGTGCCAGCAGCTCGAGCGGGACAGGGATAAATGAGCAGTTCTTC.

The chain carries TRBV9 and TRBJ2-6, with a weak D call TRBD1 (6 bases). The germline V gene has CDR1 SGDLS and CDR2 YYNGEE. V gave up 0 bases and J gave up 2 bases, with 6 bases separating them. The CDR3 has 15 residues. This CDR3 reads CASSVDRAGANVLTF. DNA for the CDR3: TGTGCCAGCAGCGTAGACAGGGCTGGGGCCAACGTCCTGACTTTC.

This chain links TRBV4-3 with TRBJ2-3; D is possibly TRBD1 (6 bases). V was trimmed by 2 bases and J by 9 bases, leaving 9 bases between them. The CDR3 extends over 12 amino acids. Germline loops: CDR1 LGHNA, CDR2 YSLEER. CDR3 protein: CASSQLQGTQYF. CDR3 nucleotides: TGCGCCAGCAGCCAACTACAGGGAACGCAGTATTTT.

The chain couples TRBV5-6 to TRBJ1-2; a possible D gene is TRBD1 (6 bases). Germline CDR1 reads SGHDT; CDR2 reads YYEEEE. The V end lost 4 bases, the J end lost 3 bases, and 16 bases lay between the germline ends. The CDR3 is made up of 15 amino acids. The CDR3 protein is CASSIPDRPYYGYTF. DNA for the CDR3: TGTGCCAGCAGCATACCGGACAGACCTTACTATGGCTACACCTTC.

The chain is built from TRBV19 and TRBJ2-7; 8 bases match TRBD2. Unmatched junction bases numbered 7, after V lost 0 bases and J lost 12 bases. The V gene's germline CDR1 is LNHDA and CDR2 SQIVND (reference sequence). CDR3 length: 13 residues. CDR3 DNA: TGTGCCAGTAGTATAGAACCGGGACTAGTCCTGTACTTC. Protein: CASSIEPGLVLYF.

The chain combines TRBV30 with TRBJ2-3, with 9 bases that match TRBD2. The germline CDR1 and CDR2 sequences are GTSNPN and SVGIG (reference sequence). J lost 2 bases, V lost 5 bases, and 11 bases had no gene match. The CDR3 contains 16 residues. The CDR3: CAWGGGAGGYTDTQYF. For the CDR3, the DNA is TGTGCCTGGGGAGGGGGAGCGGGGGGTTACACAGATACGCAGTATTTT.

V gene TRBV5-1 combines with J gene TRBJ1-3; D ambiguous. The V gene's germline CDR1 is SGHRS and CDR2 YFSETQ. The V end was cut by 0 bases, the J end by 0 bases, with 13 bases between. The CDR3 runs to 17 residues. Here the CDR3 DNA reads TGCGCCAGCAGCTTGGGTCGGCGGGTAAACTCTGGAAACACCATATATTTT. Its translation is CASSLGRRVNSGNTIYF.

The gene calls are TRBV3-1 (or the pseudogene TRBV3-2) and TRBJ2-2, with no clear D. The ends were cut back, 1 base at V and 3 bases at J, with 9 bases in the middle. CDR1 LGHDT and CDR2 YNNKEL come from the germline V gene (reference sequence). This CDR3 comprises 15 residues. CDR3 nucleotide sequence: TGTGCCAGCAGCCAAGTTCTCGTAGACACCGGGGAGCTGTTTTTT. This translates into CASSQVLVDTGELFF.

For this clone: The junction departs from the called germline gene at one end, perhaps through a read error. The rearrangement joins TRBV2 to TRBJ2-7; D is unresolved. The CDR3 has 12 residues. Looked up from germline, CDR1 is SNHLY and CDR2 is FYNNEI. The CDR3 loop reads CASREDNYEQYF. CDR3 DNA sequence: TGTGCCAGCAGGGAAGACAACTACGAGCAGTACTTC.

CDR3 nucleotides: TGTGCCTGGAGTGGGAGGCCGGGACAGTTCTCTGGGGCCAACGTCCTGACTTTC. It specifies CAWSGRPGQFSGANVLTF. The V call is TRBV30, the J call TRBJ2-6; 7 nucleotides align to TRBD1. V gave up 1 base and J gave up 0 bases; unmatched junction bases: 9. The CDR3 covers 18 residues. Germline V gives CDR1 GTSNPN, CDR2 SVGIG (reference sequence).

The chain employs TRBV5-6 and TRBJ2-4, with D unclear. CDR1 and CDR2 (germline): SGHDT, YYEEEE. The CDR3 extends over 15 amino acids. V was shortened by 0 bases and J by 1 base, with 8 bases between the two germline ends. The CDR3 DNA sequence: TGTGCCAGCAGCTTGGCAGGCTTGGCCAAAAACATTCAGTACTTC. Translation gives CASSLAGLAKNIQYF.

CDR3 coding DNA: TGTGCCAGCAGTTACGACGGGGTTAGGACTGAAGCTTTCTTT. Translating gives CASSYDGVRTEAFF. The V and J genes are TRBV6-6 and TRBJ1-1; D call uncertain. The ends were cut back, 2 bases at V and 5 bases at J, with 12 bases in the middle. Germline V gene data show CDR1 as MNHNY and CDR2 as SVGAGI (reference sequence). The CDR3 runs to 14 residues.